These 18 T cell receptor beta chains came from one sample sequenced in a study of T-cell reconstitution after alpha-beta-depleted transplantation in children. Preparing the TCRbeta library involved the use of unique molecular identifiers. TCRdb used MiXCR to reprocess the PCR reads, holding one entry per CDR3 protein. The sample holds some 150,000 distinct CDR3 sequences, 8.8% seen once. Source: PBMCs, mostly from graft donor cells, taken 180 days after TCRalphabeta/CD19-depleted stem cell transplant. These receptors came from a female patient between 2 and 10 years old who had a stem cell transplant for congenital amegakaryocytic thrombocytopenia, so the T cells may come from the graft donor.

This clonotype was seen a few times. The rearrangement joins TRBV20-1 to TRBJ2-1; TRBD2 matches at 10 bases. The CDR3 runs 17 residues. V lost 2 bases, J lost 7 bases, and 14 bases stayed unmatched. Germline loops: CDR1 DFQATT, CDR2 SNEGSKA (reference sequence). CDR3 nucleotides: TGCAGTGCTAGATTACGCCAGGGACTAGCGCTAGTAAATGAGCAGTTCTTC. Its translation: CSARLRQGLALVNEQFF.

This clonotype has ten or more counts. The CDR3, as DNA: TGTGCCAGCAGCTTGGCTAGGAATTCACCCCTCCACTTT. Protein sequence: CASSLARNSPLHF. The chain employs TRBV5-6 and TRBJ1-6; D is ambiguous. Trimming shortened V by 0 bases and J by 7 bases, and 5 bases separated the two germline ends. CDR1 SGHDT and CDR2 YYEEEE come from the germline V gene. CDR3 length equals 13 residues.

This clonotype appeared a few times. This rearrangement joins TRBV4-2 to TRBJ2-1, with D possibly matching TRBD1 (6 bases). This CDR3 spans 16 amino acids. The germline V gene encodes CDR1 LGHNA and CDR2 YNFKEQ. Trimming removed 2 bases from V and 6 bases from J, with 17 bases in between. The CDR3 region is CASSQTGPHDGNEQFF. CDR3 bases: TGTGCCAGCAGCCAAACAGGGCCTCACGATGGCAATGAGCAGTTCTTC.

This clonotype was recorded at least ten times. The chain is built from TRBV18 and TRBJ1-3; D unclear. Germline V gene lookup returns CDR1 KGHSH and CDR2 LQKENI. CDR3 length equals 15 residues. Trimming stripped 4 bases from V and 0 bases from J, with 10 bases between. The CDR3 spells CASSRPLLSGNTIYF. As DNA, the CDR3 is TGTGCCAGCTCACGACCACTCCTCTCTGGAAACACCATATATTTT.

At least ten counts were recorded for this clonotype. The rearrangement uses TRBV5-1 and TRBJ1-1; D call uncertain. The germline V gene encodes CDR1 SGHRS and CDR2 YFSETQ. V was clipped by 4 bases and J by 4 bases, with 11 bases between them. This CDR3 is built from 13 residues. Here the CDR3 reads CASSVRGGTEAFF. The CDR3 bases are TGCGCCAGCAGCGTCCGGGGTGGCACTGAAGCTTTCTTT. The entire variable domain, with the rest obtained from reference TRBV5-1 and TRBJ1-1, is as follows: KAGVTQTPRYLIKTRGQQVTLSCSPISGHRSVSWYQQTPGQGLQFLFEYFSETQRNKGNFPGRFSGRQFSNSRSEMNVSTLELGDSALYLCASSVRGGTEAFFGQGTRLTVV.

This clonotype turned up a few times. The chain carries TRBV20-1 and TRBJ1-2, with 7 bases identical to TRBD1. CDR1 and CDR2 (germline): DFQATT, SNEGSKA (reference sequence). V shed 5 bases, J shed 4 bases, and the junction held 1 base outside the gene matches. There are 11 residues in the CDR3. CDR3 DNA: TGCAGTGCTTGGGACAGCTATGGCTACACCTTC. Translating gives CSAWDSYGYTF.

The J gene is TRBJ1-1, the V gene TRBV7-9, with D unclear. V gave up 5 bases and J gave up 3 bases, with 10 bases separating them. This CDR3 spans 13 amino acids. The germline gives CDR1 SEHNR, CDR2 FQNEAQ (reference sequence). The CDR3 DNA sequence: TGTGCCAGCAGCGCCGGCGGGTACACTGAAGCTTTCTTT. It translates to CASSAGGYTEAFF.

In this sample, this clonotype turned up a few times. The gene calls are TRBV28 and TRBJ2-7; D tentatively reads TRBD1 or TRBD2 (5 bases each). The germline V and J ends were trimmed by 6 bases and 1 base, with 16 bases remaining between them. Germline values: CDR1 MDHEN, CDR2 SYDVKM. This CDR3 spans 15 amino acids. This CDR3 reads CASSPGTTKSYEQYF. DNA for the CDR3: TGTGCCAGCAGCCCCGGGACGACAAAATCCTACGAGCAGTACTTC.

This clonotype appeared many times. J is TRBJ2-7 and V is TRBV5-1; maybe TRBD1 (6 bases). The germline V gene encodes CDR1 SGHRS and CDR2 YFSETQ. CDR3 length: 14 residues. The V gene lost 2 bases and the J gene lost 4 bases, with 13 bases spanning the gap. The CDR3 DNA is TGCGCCAGCAGCTTCGTCGGACAGCGTTACGAGCAGTACTTC. Protein sequence: CASSFVGQRYEQYF.

This clonotype has ten or more counts. The chain carries TRBV12-3 or TRBV12-4 and TRBJ2-7; D is undetermined. The CDR3 consists of 16 residues. The V and J ends lost 2 bases and 3 bases respectively, with 17 bases between them. The CDR3 DNA sequence: TGTGCCAGCAGTTTAAGGTCTCGCTACGGATACTACGAGCAGTACTTC. Encoded protein: CASSLRSRYGYYEQYF.

This chain connects TRBV30 to TRBJ1-1; TRBD1 is a possible D gene (5 bases). V was trimmed by 5 bases and J by 1 base, leaving 14 bases between them. The germline CDR1 and CDR2 sequences are GTSNPN and SVGIG (reference sequence). This CDR3 region has 14 residues. The CDR3 DNA reads TGTGCCTGGGCATCGGGGACGGGGAACACTGAAGCTTTCTTT. Its translation is CAWASGTGNTEAFF.

Details on this clonotype: Possible read error: a much larger clone is one base away. The chain joins TRBV4-1 to TRBJ2-7; maybe TRBD1 (6 bases). CDR3 length: 17 residues. The germline V gene has CDR1 MGHRA and CDR2 YSYEKL. In nucleotides, the CDR3 is TGCGCCAACAGCCAAGATTCGGCCGCACAGGGATACTACGAGCAGTACTTC. Translated, it gives CANSQDSAAQGYYEQYF.

This clonotype came up many times. The chain carries TRBV5-8 and TRBJ2-3; 7 nucleotides align to TRBD1. The germline V gene has CDR1 SGHTS and CDR2 YDEGEE. With 1 base clipped from V and 2 bases from J, the junction kept 4 bases outside the gene matches. This CDR3 has 15 residues. The DNA of the CDR3 is TGTGCCAGCAGCTTGCGGGGACAGCACACAGATACGCAGTATTTT. Translating it yields CASSLRGQHTDTQYF.

The V gene is TRBV12-3 or TRBV12-4, the J gene TRBJ1-5; no reliable D call. There are 17 residues in the CDR3. The ends were cut back, 1 base at V and 4 bases at J, with 17 bases in the middle. The CDR3 is CASSLGHYRDRNQPQHF. CDR3 bases: TGTGCCAGCAGTTTAGGGCATTACCGGGATCGAAATCAGCCCCAGCATTTT.

The sample holds many counts of this clonotype. V usage is TRBV20-1 and J usage is TRBJ2-7, with TRBD2 identical over 7 bases. V shed 3 bases, J shed 1 base, and the junction held 3 bases outside the gene matches. CDR1 DFQATT and CDR2 SNEGSKA come from the germline V gene (reference sequence). This CDR3 is 13 amino acids long. The CDR3: CSASQGLSYEQYF. In DNA, the CDR3 is TGCAGTGCTAGCCAGGGACTATCCTACGAGCAGTACTTC.

CDR3 sequence: CASSLGDRGADQETQYF. The CDR3 DNA follows: TGCGCCAGCAGCTTGGGGGACAGGGGAGCCGATCAAGAGACCCAGTACTTC. This rearrangement joins TRBV5-1 to TRBJ2-5; 10 positions match TRBD1. This CDR3 region has 17 residues. The ends lost 0 bases at V and 2 bases at J; junction bases unmatched: 7. The germline V gene encodes CDR1 SGHRS and CDR2 YFSETQ.

The chain has TRBV29-1 and TRBJ2-1, with TRBD2 matching 10 bases. Unmatched junction bases numbered 2, after V lost 5 bases and J lost 4 bases. The germline gives CDR1 SQVTM, CDR2 ANQGSEA. The CDR3 spans 13 residues. The CDR3 sequence: CSVRAGGYNEQFF. CDR3 coding DNA: TGCAGCGTTAGAGCGGGAGGGTACAATGAGCAGTTCTTC.

V usage is TRBV9 and J usage is TRBJ2-1, with unresolved D. Per germline, CDR1 SGDLS and CDR2 YYNGEE. V was trimmed by 1 base and J by 4 bases, leaving 15 bases between them. The CDR3 runs to 16 residues. In nucleotides, the CDR3 is TGTGCCAGCAGCGTAACGAGTAGCCGAGTTTACAATGAGCAGTTCTTC. Translating gives CASSVTSSRVYNEQFF.